This T cell receptor beta chain was sequenced during a study of CD8 T cells in ankylosing spondylitis. Regarding the study as a whole: Relatively rare in peripheral blood, disease-linked clones were also CD8+.

TCRdb recomputed calls from the 5' RACE reads with MiXCR, one row per CDR3 protein. The sample has roughly 64,000 distinct CDR3 sequences, 6.2% seen once. V shed 5 bases and J 6 bases; nucleotides not matched to a gene: 4. The CDR3 runs 13 residues. From germline, CDR1 is LGHDT and CDR2 YNNKEL (reference sequence). With respect to this clonotype: The antigen is not known.

The sample taken for sequencing was synovial fluid, either unsorted or a sorted T cell fraction (not recorded which). This sequence was found in a male donor with ankylosing spondylitis. The V call is TRBV3-1, the J call TRBJ2-1; the match to TRBD2 covers 7 bases. CDR3 protein: CASSEAGPNEQFF. The DNA for the CDR3 is TGTGCCAGCAGCGAAGCGGGACCCAATGAGCAGTTCTTC.